What follows are 24 T cell receptor beta chains derived from one specimen sequenced in a study of neoadjuvant anti-PD-1 for oral cavity cancer. Time point denoted: after neoadjuvant nivolumab, at surgical resection. Sequencing was performed with immunoSEQ multiplex PCR; in TCRdb, only in-frame clones are kept and a portion is missing. In the table there are tens of thousands of clones, about 25% of which are singletons. Sequencing used tumor tissue, obtained after nivolumab (anti-PD-1) treatment. The source is a person between 40 and 79 years old with oral cavity squamous cell carcinoma.

The rearrangement joins TRBV6-1 to TRBJ1-1, with D possibly being TRBD1 (5 bases). Germline V gene sequence: CDR1 MNHNS, CDR2 SASEGT. There are 12 residues in the CDR3. The V end lost 2 bases, the J end lost 10 bases, and 11 bases lay between the germline ends. The CDR3 sequence: CASSEWSGLAFF. The CDR3 region has the DNA TGTGCCAGCAGTGAATGGTCAGGGTTAGCTTTCTTT.

Judged by abundance, this clone is medium-sized. The V call is TRBV7-9, the J call TRBJ1-1, with 9 positions matching TRBD1. Germline loops: CDR1 SEHNR, CDR2 FQNEAQ (reference sequence). J lost 1 base, V lost 5 bases, and 8 bases had no gene match. This CDR3 has 16 amino acids. CDR3 protein: CASSDRTGAQNTEAFF. CDR3 bases: TGTGCCAGCAGCGATCGGACAGGGGCGCAGAACACTGAAGCTTTCTTT.

This clone has only a few counts. The rearrangement links TRBV7-2 to TRBJ1-3, with D maybe TRBD1 (6 bases). The CDR3 is 16 amino acids. Germline V CDR1 and CDR2: SGHTA, FQGNSA. V lost 5 bases, J lost 2 bases, and 16 bases lay in between. The DNA of the CDR3 is TGTGCCAGCAGCAAAACCCACCGGGGGCCTGGAAACACCATATATTTT. Protein product: CASSKTHRGPGNTIYF.

This chain links TRBV27 with TRBJ2-1; D unclear. The CDR3 consists of 12 residues. Germline assignment: CDR1 MNHEY and CDR2 SMNVEV (reference sequence). Between the trimmed V and J ends, which lost 8 bases and 8 bases, there was a span of 13 bases. CDR3 in amino acids: CASGQVSYEQFF. The CDR3, as DNA: TGTGCCAGCGGTCAGGTCTCGTATGAGCAGTTCTTC.

This clone occurred a few times. The CDR3 is CASSQDGVGQGDTIYF. CDR3 bases: TGCGCCAGCAGCCAAGATGGGGTAGGACAGGGGGACACCATATATTTT. The V call is TRBV4-1, the J call TRBJ1-3, with 10 bases that match TRBD1. V lost 0 bases, J lost 8 bases, and 7 bases stayed unmatched. The length of the CDR3 is 16 residues. Germline assignment: CDR1 MGHRA and CDR2 YSYEKL.

Many counts were recorded for this clone. The chain has TRBV7-9 and TRBJ2-7; D is possibly TRBD1 (6 bases). The CDR3 is made up of 13 amino acids. V was shortened by 5 bases and J by 6 bases, with 14 bases between the two germline ends. Germline V lookup: CDR1 SEHNR, CDR2 FQNEAQ (reference sequence). CDR3 sequence (DNA): TGTGCCAGCAGCCAACTGGACAGCCCCGAGCAGTACTTC. Residues: CASSQLDSPEQYF.

This chain connects TRBV23-1 to TRBJ1-5; D is ambiguous. TRBV23-1 is placed among ORFs of uncertain function. Trimming cost V 0 bases and J 2 bases, with 14 bases left between them. The CDR3 loop spans 17 amino acids. Here the CDR3 reads CASSQSVGMRGNQPQHF. The CDR3 coding sequence is TGCGCCAGCAGTCAATCGGTGGGTATGCGGGGCAATCAGCCCCAGCATTTT.

This clone came up a few times. The chain employs TRBV9 and TRBJ1-2, with 9 bases identical to TRBD1. The length of the CDR3 is 14 residues. V lost 1 base, J lost 8 bases, and 6 bases stayed unmatched. Germline V lookup: CDR1 SGDLS, CDR2 YYNGEE. CDR3 sequence: CASSVNTGGGGYTF. The CDR3 DNA reads TGTGCCAGCAGCGTAAATACAGGGGGCGGAGGCTACACCTTC.

V gene TRBV4-3 combines with J gene TRBJ2-5; no definite D call. The germline V gene has CDR1 LGHNA and CDR2 YSLEER. Trimming removed 0 bases from V and 4 bases from J, with 0 bases in between. The CDR3 is made up of 11 amino acids. DNA of the CDR3: TGCGCCAGCAGCCAAGAAGAGACCCAGTACTTC. It is translated as CASSQEETQYF.

A few counts support this clone. The chain carries TRBV5-6 and TRBJ1-1; 7 bases agree with TRBD1. In germline, CDR1 is SGHDT, CDR2 YYEEEE. The CDR3 has 15 residues. With V trimmed by 4 bases and J by 0 bases, 6 bases remained unmatched. CDR3: CASSGGGMVNTEAFF. The DNA for the CDR3 is TGTGCCAGCAGCGGAGGGGGCATGGTGAACACTGAAGCTTTCTTT. Complete variable domain (other parts from reference TRBV5-6 and TRBJ1-1): DAGVTQSPTHLIKTRGQQVTLRCSPKSGHDTVSWYQQALGQGPQFIFQYYEEEERQRGNFPDRFSGHQFPNYSSELNVNALLLGDSALYLCASSGGGMVNTEAFFGQGTRLTVV.

The V and J genes are TRBV5-1 and TRBJ2-2, with a weak D call TRBD1 (5 bases). This CDR3 comprises 16 residues. Between the trimmed V and J ends, which lost 0 bases and 0 bases, there was a span of 9 bases. Germline V CDR1 and CDR2: SGHRS, YFSETQ. CDR3 sequence (DNA): TGCGCCAGCAGCTTGGCTGACAGCGCGAACACCGGGGAGCTGTTTTTT. This codes for CASSLADSANTGELFF.

The table lists this clone with a few counts. The rearrangement links TRBV9 to TRBJ2-4; D remains ambiguous. The CDR3 length is 14 residues. V was trimmed by 4 bases and J by 3 bases, leaving 11 bases between them. The V gene's germline CDR1 is SGDLS and CDR2 YYNGEE. The CDR3 DNA follows: TGTGCCAGCAGCCCAGAGGCCGGCAAAAACATTCAGTACTTC. It specifies CASSPEAGKNIQYF.

The table lists this clone with a few counts. The gene calls are TRBV10-3 and TRBJ2-5, with TRBD2 identical over 15 bases. The CDR3 is 19 amino acids. Per germline, CDR1 ENHRY and CDR2 SYGVKD. The J segment lost 4 bases and the V segment lost 4 bases, leaving 13 bases of the junction unmatched. CDR3: CAISAQGPGLAGGGETQYF. DNA for the CDR3: TGTGCCATCAGTGCTCAGGGGCCGGGACTAGCGGGAGGTGGAGAGACCCAGTACTTC.

The V call is TRBV2, the J call TRBJ2-1, with D maybe TRBD2 (6 bases). Per germline, CDR1 SNHLY and CDR2 FYNNEI. This CDR3 is built from 13 residues. Trimming removed 6 bases from V and 10 bases from J, with 16 bases in between. CDR3: CASSPITSTEQFF. In DNA form, the CDR3 reads TGTGCCAGCAGCCCTATTACTAGCACCGAGCAGTTCTTC.

Only a few counts were recorded for this clone. The chain is built from TRBV5-1 and TRBJ2-7, with a possible D match to TRBD1 (6 bases). CDR1 SGHRS and CDR2 YFSETQ come from the germline V gene. Trimming shortened V by 3 bases and J by 2 bases, and 9 bases separated the two germline ends. There are 13 residues in the CDR3. The CDR3 here is CASSWDNTYEQYF. For the CDR3, the DNA is TGCGCCAGCAGCTGGGACAACACCTACGAGCAGTACTTC.

The chain links TRBV18 to TRBJ1-5; a possible D gene is TRBD1 (5 bases). Trimming left V 6 bases short and J 0 bases short, with 12 bases between. This CDR3 is built from 15 residues. CDR1 and CDR2 (germline): KGHSH, LQKENI. CDR3 coding DNA: TGTGCCAGCTCGCGAGAGGGGTCTAGCAATCAGCCCCAGCATTTT. Translated: CASSREGSSNQPQHF.

The chain combines TRBV15 with TRBJ2-7; D tentatively reads TRBD1 or TRBD2 (5 bases each). V lost 4 bases, J lost 3 bases, and 10 bases lay in between. This CDR3 has 13 amino acids. Germline lookup yields CDR1 LNHNV and CDR2 YYDKDF (reference sequence). This CDR3 is CATSTGTSYEQYF. Here the CDR3 DNA reads TGTGCCACCAGCACCGGGACGAGCTACGAGCAGTACTTC.

This clone occurred a few times. The chain is built from TRBV9 and TRBJ2-7, with 7 bases that match TRBD1. V lost 3 bases, J lost 4 bases, and 4 bases stayed unmatched. Germline V CDR1 and CDR2: SGDLS, YYNGEE. There are 13 residues in the CDR3. CDR3 nucleotides: TGTGCCAGCAGCGGACAGGGTGGGTACGAGCAGTACTTC. The encoded protein is CASSGQGGYEQYF.

The V gene is TRBV7-3, the J gene TRBJ2-2; D gene uncertain. CDR1 and CDR2 (germline): SGHTA, FQGTGA. Trimming pared 4 bases from V and 2 bases from J, leaving 8 bases between. The CDR3 runs 14 residues. CDR3 DNA: TGTGCCAGCAGCTCTCAACATAACACCGGGGAGCTGTTTTTT. Protein product: CASSSQHNTGELFF. The whole variable domain, filled in from reference TRBV7-3 and TRBJ2-2, reads GAGVSQTPSNKVTEKGKYVELRCDPISGHTALYWYRQSLGQGPEFLIYFQGTGAADDSGLPNDRFFAVRPEGSVSTLKIQRTERGDSAVYLCASSSQHNTGELFFGEGSRLTVL.

This clone appeared a few times. V and J are TRBV27 and TRBJ1-2; TRBD1 is a possible D gene (6 bases). V was cut by 8 bases and J by 6 bases, with 13 bases left in between. This CDR3 contains 12 residues. CDR1 is MNHEY and CDR2 is SMNVEV in the germline V gene (reference sequence). CDR3 sequence (DNA): TGTGCCAGCGGTACAGGGACACATGGCTACACCTTC. As protein: CASGTGTHGYTF.

This clone has only one observation. This sequence joins TRBV6-6 and TRBJ2-7; tentatively, D is TRBD1 (6 bases). The ends were cut back, 8 bases at V and 3 bases at J, with 11 bases in the middle. This CDR3 has 12 residues. CDR1 MNHNY and CDR2 SVGAGI come from the germline V gene (reference sequence). CDR3 bases: TGTGCCAGCGGCTCACAGGGCTACGAGCAGTACTTC. As protein: CASGSQGYEQYF.

CDR3 nucleotide sequence: TGTGCCTCAGCCAAAGACGAGCAGTACTTC. Its protein product is CASAKDEQYF. The gene calls are TRBV2 and TRBJ2-7, with unresolved D. This CDR3 region has 10 residues. Trimming removed 11 bases from V and 5 bases from J, with 10 bases in between. CDR1 SNHLY and CDR2 FYNNEI come from the germline V gene.

This clone appeared a few times. The genes are TRBV10-3 and TRBJ2-5; 7 bases are a match to TRBD1. Trimming took 0 bases from V and 3 from J; bases not matched to a gene: 7. Germline CDR1 reads ENHRY; CDR2 reads SYGVKD. CDR3 length equals 16 residues. The CDR3 bases are TGTGCCATCAGTGAGTCAGGAAGGGGGCCGAAAGAGACCCAGTACTTC. Translated, it gives CAISESGRGPKETQYF.

A few counts support this clone. The rearrangement joins TRBV7-6 to TRBJ2-3; 7 positions match TRBD1. The CDR3 spans 15 residues. After removal of 3 bases from V and 3 bases from J, the junction contained 6 bases not matched to a gene. In germline, CDR1 is SGHVS, CDR2 FNYEAQ. The CDR3 DNA sequence: TGTGCCAGCAGCTTCTATCAGGGGGATACAGATACGCAGTATTTT. Translation gives CASSFYQGDTDTQYF.